The clone carrying this T cell receptor (beta chain) was recorded at least ten times. The antigen is undetermined. The time point here: newly diagnosed GD, antithyroid drugs for less than 3 months. PBMC RNA served as the TCR library source. This specimen belongs to a study of regulatory T cells in long-lasting Graves disease. Study outcomes and limitations: Segments TRBV28, TRBJ1-2 and TRBJ2-5 showed preferential usage in persistent disease.

Germline-derived CDR1 and CDR2 are MDHEN and SYDVKM. V shed 8 bases and J shed 1 base, with 12 bases lying between them. The CDR3 has 14 residues. Arm-PCR of CDR3 regions with iRepertoire HTBI primers generated TCR beta libraries. TCRdb analysed the multiplex PCR reads with MiXCR anew, one entry per CDR3 protein. The data hold about 320,000 distinct CDR3 sequences, with more than 15% observed a single time. This sequence was found in a female donor with Graves disease. The chain links TRBV28 to TRBJ2-1; the D gene is possibly TRBD2 (6 bases). Sequencing was performed on peripheral blood mononuclear cells (PBMCs), taken at new diagnosis, from a patient treated with antithyroid drugs. CDR3 region: CASLRSGSYNEQFF. The DNA of the CDR3 is TGTGCCAGCCTTAGGAGCGGGTCCTACAATGAGCAGTTCTTC.